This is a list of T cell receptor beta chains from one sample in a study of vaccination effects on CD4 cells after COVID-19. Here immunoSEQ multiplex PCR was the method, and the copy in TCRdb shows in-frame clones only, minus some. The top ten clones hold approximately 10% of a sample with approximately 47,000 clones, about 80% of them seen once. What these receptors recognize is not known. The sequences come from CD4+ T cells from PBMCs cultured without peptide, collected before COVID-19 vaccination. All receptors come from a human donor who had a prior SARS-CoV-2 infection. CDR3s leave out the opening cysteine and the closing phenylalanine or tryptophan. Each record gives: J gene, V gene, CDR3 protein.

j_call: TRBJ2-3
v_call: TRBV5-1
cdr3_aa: ASSPGLAGGQDTQY

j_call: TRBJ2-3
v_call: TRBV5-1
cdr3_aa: ASRRLAGETDTQY

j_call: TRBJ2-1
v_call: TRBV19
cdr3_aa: ASSKTSGALVYEQF

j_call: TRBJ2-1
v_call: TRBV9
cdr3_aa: ASSPTGTSWNEQF

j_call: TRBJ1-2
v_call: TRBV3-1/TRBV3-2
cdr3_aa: ASSQEAGYGYT

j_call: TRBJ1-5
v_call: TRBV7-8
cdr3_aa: ASSLDGGPKANQPQH

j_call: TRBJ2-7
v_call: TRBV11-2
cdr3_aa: ASSLFMAGEQY

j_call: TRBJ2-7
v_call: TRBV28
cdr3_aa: ASGTAYEQY

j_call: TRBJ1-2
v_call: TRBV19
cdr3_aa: ASSILGRGYT

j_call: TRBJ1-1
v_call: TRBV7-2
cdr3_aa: ASRDAGNTEAF

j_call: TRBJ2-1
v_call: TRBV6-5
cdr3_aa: ASSLADPYNEQF

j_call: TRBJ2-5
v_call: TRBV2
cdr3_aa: AGQGAGETQY

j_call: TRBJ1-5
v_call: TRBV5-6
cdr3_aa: ASSFSWDFNQPQH

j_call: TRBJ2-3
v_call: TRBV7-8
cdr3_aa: ASGGGRGTDTQY

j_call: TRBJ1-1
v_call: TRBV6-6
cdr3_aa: ASSYIGGGGGEAF

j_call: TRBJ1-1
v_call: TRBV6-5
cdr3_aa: ASITPGPGDTEAF

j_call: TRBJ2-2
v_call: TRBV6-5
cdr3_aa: ASSYSSTAGTGELF

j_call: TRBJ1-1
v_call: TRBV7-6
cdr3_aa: ASSRTSGPATDHTEAF

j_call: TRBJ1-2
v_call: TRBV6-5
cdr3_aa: ASGRTGGYGYT

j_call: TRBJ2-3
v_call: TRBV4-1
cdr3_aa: ASSQILLRSTDTQY

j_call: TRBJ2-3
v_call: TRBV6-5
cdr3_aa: ASVQAGTDTQY

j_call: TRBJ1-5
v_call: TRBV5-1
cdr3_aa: ASSLYGVGGNQPQH

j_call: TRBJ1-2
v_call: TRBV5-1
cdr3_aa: ASSLGGTGMVYYGYT

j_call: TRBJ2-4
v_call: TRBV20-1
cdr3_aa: SASAPGQGRAKNIQY

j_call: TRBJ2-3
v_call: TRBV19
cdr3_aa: ASSKGTRDTQY

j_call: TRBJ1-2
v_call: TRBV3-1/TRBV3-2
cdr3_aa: ASSRGHLLDGYT

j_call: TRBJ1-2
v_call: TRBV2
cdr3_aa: ASSGGGPPHGYT

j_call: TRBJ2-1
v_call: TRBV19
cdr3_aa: ASSIGFLAGDGNEQF

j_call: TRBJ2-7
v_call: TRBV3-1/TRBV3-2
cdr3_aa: ASSYLAGEQY

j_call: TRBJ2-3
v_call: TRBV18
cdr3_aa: ASSPSRNSVVDTQY

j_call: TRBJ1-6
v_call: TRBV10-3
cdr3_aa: AAAGTGDSPLH

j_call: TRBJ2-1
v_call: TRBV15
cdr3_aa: ATSRGAPDEQF

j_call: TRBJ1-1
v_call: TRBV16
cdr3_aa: ASSQSMANTEAF

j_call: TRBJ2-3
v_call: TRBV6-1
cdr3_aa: ASSEILPPDTQY

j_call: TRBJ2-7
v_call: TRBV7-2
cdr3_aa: ASSPLSGSWYEQY

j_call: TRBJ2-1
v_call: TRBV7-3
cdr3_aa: ASSPRTGGEQF

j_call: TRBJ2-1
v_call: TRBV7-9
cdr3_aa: ASSRFRDRYNEQF

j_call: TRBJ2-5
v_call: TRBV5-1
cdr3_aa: ASSPLLMQETQY

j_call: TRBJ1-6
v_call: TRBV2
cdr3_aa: ASSVGVDSPLH

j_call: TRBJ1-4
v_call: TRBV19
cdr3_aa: ASREGEKLF

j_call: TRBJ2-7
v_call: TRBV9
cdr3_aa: ASSVGQGAYEQY

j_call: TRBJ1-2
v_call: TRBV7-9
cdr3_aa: ASSLGHNYGYT

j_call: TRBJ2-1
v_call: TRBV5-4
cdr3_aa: ASSLDGTSYNEQF

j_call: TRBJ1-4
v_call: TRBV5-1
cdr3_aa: ASSRDRMNEKLF

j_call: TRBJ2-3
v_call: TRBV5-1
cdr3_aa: ASTKSGTGSTDTQY

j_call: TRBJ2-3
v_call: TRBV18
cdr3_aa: ASSQGSGTGTDTQY

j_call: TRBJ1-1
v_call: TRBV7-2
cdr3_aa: ASSPREKPAF

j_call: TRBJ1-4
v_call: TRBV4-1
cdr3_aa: ASSRDPGQGAPTNEKLF

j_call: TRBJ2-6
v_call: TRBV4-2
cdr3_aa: ASSQEQVGAGPGANVLT

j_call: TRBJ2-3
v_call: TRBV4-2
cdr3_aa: ASSQAWDQTSDTQY

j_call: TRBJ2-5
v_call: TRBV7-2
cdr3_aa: ASSLGVPETQY